These 2 T cell receptor beta chains were all obtained from the same sample, sequenced in a study of cytomegalovirus exposure and HLA in healthy donors. 60 Vbeta and 13 Jbeta primers were used in PCR. Here immunoSEQ multiplex PCR was the method, and the copy in TCRdb shows in-frame clones only, minus some. The data contain some 130,000 clones, about 66% of them singletons. The sequenced sample consisted of PBMCs. These receptors were collected from a human donor in good health.

The J gene is TRBJ2-7, the V gene TRBV2; 13 bases line up with TRBD2. Trimming removed 11 bases from V and 6 bases from J; junction bases left unmatched: 16. The CDR3 has 16 residues. Germline CDR1 is SNHLY and CDR2 is FYNNEI. The CDR3, as DNA: TGTGCCGGGACCCCAGGACTAGCGGGGGAGATGGGCGAGCAGTACTTC. It codes for CAGTPGLAGEMGEQYF. Filled out from reference TRBV2 and TRBJ2-7, the complete variable domain reads EPEVTQTPSHQVTQMGQEVILRCVPISNHLYFYWYRQILGQKVEFLVSFYNNEISEKSEIFDDQFSVERPDGSNFTLKIRSTKLEDSAMYFCAGTPGLAGEMGEQYFGPGTRLTVT.

V usage is TRBV28 and J usage is TRBJ1-5; D perhaps matches TRBD1 (6 bases). Germline loops: CDR1 MDHEN, CDR2 SYDVKM. Trimming took off 2 bases at V and 12 bases at J, with 17 bases between the two ends. This CDR3 spans 14 amino acids. The CDR3 DNA reads as TGTGCCAGCAGTTTAATGGGGGGGCGAGTTCTCCAGCATTTT. Translated: CASSLMGGRVLQHF.